This T cell receptor (beta chain) came from a study of T-cell reconstitution after alpha-beta-depleted transplantation in children (dated by TCRdb to the mid-2010s). About the investigation overall: Using TCR repertoire profiling, the study quantitatively followed how T-cell immune reconstitution unfolded in children after TCRalphabeta/CD19-depleted allogeneic hematopoietic cell transplantation. Findings and caveats that apply to the study as a whole: Over the following months the frequencies of hyperexpanded clones went down, and after one year T-cell counts and TCRbeta diversity were mostly credited to newly produced T cells. About two months after transplant, the apparently early recovery of alphabetaT-cell counts reportedly depended on just several hundred clones that had expanded rapidly and came from non-depleted graft cells. In some patients, the high TCRbeta diversity seen at day 60 was put down to recipient T cells and intrathymic progenitors that had survived conditioning.

In this sample, this clonotype turned up a few times. Its specific antigen is unknown. Per-base qualities were not stored, and no clone one base away is much larger. The CDR3, cysteine through phenylalanine, is 15 amino acids long. The only DNA kept is the CDR3, 45 bases in frame from the first base. V loses 3 bases, J loses 0 bases, and the germline ends lie 13 bases apart. CDR1 and CDR2, looked up from the germline V gene (reference sequence), are DFQATT and SNEGSKA. Library preparation was by PCR. Sequencing was carried out with an Illumina HiSeq 2500. To normalize quantification of the TCRbeta repertoire, the TCR libraries were built with molecular barcoding that relied on unique molecular identifiers. TCRdb reanalyzed the raw reads on its own, using fastp at Q25 for trimming and MiXCR for clone calling, and kept in-frame beta chains. Rows with one shared CDR3 protein collapse into an entry with the most common genes and DNA. The sample contains about 980,000 distinct CDR3 sequences, about 31% of them found a single time. Over 25% of the sample belongs to the ten largest clones.

The intended sense of this specimen's treatment or condition label: allogeneic hematopoietic cell transplantation with graft depleted of TCRalphabeta T cells and CD19 B cells. Transplant recipients were children who received TCRalphabeta/CD19-depleted allogeneic hematopoietic cell grafts. This clonotype originated in a boy younger than two who had a stem cell transplant for SCID, so the T cells may come from the graft donor. Recombination connected TRBV20-1 to TRBJ2-3; confidence is insufficient to name the D gene. The source material was PBMCs, mostly from graft donor cells, sampled 360 days after TCRalphabeta/CD19-depleted stem cell transplant. The base sequence is TGCAGTGCTAGTTGGGAACTTTCTAGCACAGATACGCAGTATTTT. Its translation is CSASWELSSTDTQYF.